The rows below give T cell receptor beta chains drawn from one sample of a study of CD8 T cells in ankylosing spondylitis. TCRdb used MiXCR to reprocess the 5' RACE reads, holding one entry per CDR3 protein. The table lists roughly 90,000 distinct CDR3 sequences, roughly 10% of them singletons. Source material: blood, either unsorted or a sorted T cell fraction (not recorded which). All receptors come from a male donor with ankylosing spondylitis. Both conserved end residues are trimmed from each CDR3. D genes are given only for firm matches.

V	J	D	CDR3
TRBV6-5	TRBJ1-1	.	ASSYLGGTEAF
TRBV5-1	TRBJ2-3	TRBD1	ASSMGQGAADTQY
TRBV11-2	TRBJ2-3	.	ASSGATDTQY
TRBV20-1	TRBJ1-1	TRBD1	SARVPGGNTEAF
TRBV5-1	TRBJ2-1	.	ASSLEGGSFGEQF
TRBV12-3/TRBV12-4	TRBJ1-1	TRBD1	ASSLWTGGTEAF
TRBV27	TRBJ1-6	TRBD1	ASTPGQGNSPLH
TRBV27	TRBJ1-6	.	ASSLVGSPSSYNSPLH
TRBV7-8	TRBJ2-3	.	ASSLGQGLTDTQY
TRBV24-1	TRBJ1-5	TRBD1	ATRAGQLNQPQH
TRBV20-1	TRBJ2-7	TRBD2	SAPNYPPPSGNSYEQY
TRBV30	TRBJ1-6	TRBD1	AWSGDRGKGSPLH
TRBV20-1	TRBJ2-1	.	SARVGRDYNEQF
TRBV6-1	TRBJ2-3	.	ASRTWEGAGDTQY
TRBV6-1	TRBJ1-2	.	ASSSYFTESLGYGYT
TRBV7-2	TRBJ2-1	TRBD2	ASSWTSGTNYNEQF
TRBV12-3/TRBV12-4	TRBJ1-5	TRBD1	ASGGTAYNQPQH
TRBV7-8	TRBJ2-3	TRBD2	ASSLERLAGDTQY
TRBV24-1	TRBJ2-5	.	ATSDPRQGRETQY
TRBV11-1	TRBJ1-1	.	ASNPLRTEAF
TRBV11-2	TRBJ2-2	TRBD2	ASRLWVEGGDTGELF
TRBV7-8	TRBJ2-2	TRBD2	ASSPRLAGIRELF
TRBV27	TRBJ2-5	.	ASSPWAGPQETQY
TRBV12-3/TRBV12-4	TRBJ1-6	.	ASSPTAYNSPLH
TRBV29-1	TRBJ1-1	.	SVAGSKVNTEAF
TRBV20-1	TRBJ1-2	TRBD1	SARRQGGAYYGYT
TRBV5-1	TRBJ2-5	TRBD1	ASSFLQGARETQY
TRBV7-9	TRBJ2-3	.	ASSLTRVSTDTQY
TRBV9	TRBJ2-7	TRBD2	ASSVGGGVEQY
TRBV24-1	TRBJ2-3	.	ATSDYTTSTDMQY
TRBV27	TRBJ2-2	.	ASSLIAQRGAGELF
TRBV11-2	TRBJ2-3	.	ASSLGGEEPE
TRBV2	TRBJ2-1	.	ASKLLGSYNEQF
TRBV9	TRBJ1-1	TRBD1	ASSGAGTGGPEAF
TRBV5-1	TRBJ2-1	.	ASSPYVNEQF
TRBV30	TRBJ2-1	.	AWRYNEQF